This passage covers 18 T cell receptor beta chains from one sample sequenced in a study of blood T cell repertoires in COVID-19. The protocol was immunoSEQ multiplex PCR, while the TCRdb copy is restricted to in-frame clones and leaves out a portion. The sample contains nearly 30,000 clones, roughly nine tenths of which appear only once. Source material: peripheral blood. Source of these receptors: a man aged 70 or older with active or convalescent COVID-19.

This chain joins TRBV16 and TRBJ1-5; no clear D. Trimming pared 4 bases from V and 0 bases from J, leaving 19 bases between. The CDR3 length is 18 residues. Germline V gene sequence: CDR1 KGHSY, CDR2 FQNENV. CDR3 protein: CASSPKAYGEYSNQPQHF. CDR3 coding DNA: TGTGCCAGCAGCCCTAAGGCGTACGGGGAATATAGCAATCAGCCCCAGCATTTT.

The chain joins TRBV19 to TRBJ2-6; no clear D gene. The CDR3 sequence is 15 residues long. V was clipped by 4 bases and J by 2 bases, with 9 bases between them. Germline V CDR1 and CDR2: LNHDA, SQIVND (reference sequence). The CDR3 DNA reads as TGTGCCAGTAGTAAATCTAGGACTGGGGCCAACGTCCTGACTTTC. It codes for CASSKSRTGANVLTF. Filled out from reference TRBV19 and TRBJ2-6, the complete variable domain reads DGGITQSPKYLFRKEGQNVTLSCEQNLNHDAMYWYRQDPGQGLRLIYYSQIVNDFQKGDIAEGYSVSREKKESFPLTVTSAQKNPTAFYLCASSKSRTGANVLTFGAGSRLTVL.

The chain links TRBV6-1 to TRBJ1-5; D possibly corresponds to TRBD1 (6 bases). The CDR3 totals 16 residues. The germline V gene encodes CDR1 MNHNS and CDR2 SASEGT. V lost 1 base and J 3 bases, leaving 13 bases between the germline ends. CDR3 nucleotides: TGTGCCAGCAGTGAAGAGGTACAGGGTGTCAATCAGCCCCAGCATTTT. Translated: CASSEEVQGVNQPQHF.

In DNA, the CDR3 is TGTGCCAGCTCCCATTGGAGGGGGCAAGGGTACAATGAGCAGTTCTTC. Amino acid sequence: CASSHWRGQGYNEQFF. This chain uses TRBV18 with TRBJ2-1; D possibly corresponds to TRBD1 (7 bases). CDR3 length: 16 residues. Germline V gene sequence: CDR1 KGHSH, CDR2 LQKENI. Trimming stripped 6 bases from V and 4 bases from J, with 19 bases between.

Here the CDR3 reads CAWSDELHTEAFF. For the CDR3, the DNA is TGTGCCTGGAGTGATGAGCTCCACACTGAAGCTTTCTTT. The chain is built from TRBV30 and TRBJ1-1; D gene unclear. The ends were cut back, 1 base at V and 3 bases at J, with 9 bases in the middle. Germline CDR1 GTSNPN, CDR2 SVGIG (reference sequence). The CDR3 is made up of 13 amino acids.

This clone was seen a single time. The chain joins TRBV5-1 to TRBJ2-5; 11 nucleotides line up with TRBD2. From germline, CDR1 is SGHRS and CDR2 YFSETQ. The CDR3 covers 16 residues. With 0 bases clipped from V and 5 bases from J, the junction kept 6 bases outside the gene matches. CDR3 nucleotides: TGCGCCAGCAGCTTGGGTCCTAGCGGGGGGCAGGAGACCCAGTACTTC. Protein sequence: CASSLGPSGGQETQYF.

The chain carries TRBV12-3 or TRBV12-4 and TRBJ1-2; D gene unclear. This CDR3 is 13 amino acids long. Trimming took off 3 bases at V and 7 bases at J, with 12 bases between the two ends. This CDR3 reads CASSFDGEGGYTF. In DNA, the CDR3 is TGTGCCAGCAGTTTCGACGGGGAGGGTGGCTACACCTTC.

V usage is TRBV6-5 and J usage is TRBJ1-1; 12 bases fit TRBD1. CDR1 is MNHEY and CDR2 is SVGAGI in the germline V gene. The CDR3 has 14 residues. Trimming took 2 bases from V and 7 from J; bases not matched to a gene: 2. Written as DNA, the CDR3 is TGTGCCAGCAGTTACGGGACAGGGGGCTTTGAAGCTTTCTTT. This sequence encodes CASSYGTGGFEAFF.

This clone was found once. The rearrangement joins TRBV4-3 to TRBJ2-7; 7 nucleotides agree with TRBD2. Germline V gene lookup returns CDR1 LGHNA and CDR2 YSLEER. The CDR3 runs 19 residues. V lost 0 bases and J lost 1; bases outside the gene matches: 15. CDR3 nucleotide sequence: TGCGCCAGCAGCCAAGAGTTGGCAGCGGGGACGGAAGCTTCCTACGAGCAGTACTTC. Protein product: CASSQELAAGTEASYEQYF.

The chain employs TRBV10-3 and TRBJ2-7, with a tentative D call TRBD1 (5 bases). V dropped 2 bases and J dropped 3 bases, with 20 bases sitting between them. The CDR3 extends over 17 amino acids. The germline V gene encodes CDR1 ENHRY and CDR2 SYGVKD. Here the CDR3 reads CAISENLQVGANYEQYV. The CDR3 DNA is TGTGCCATCAGTGAGAACTTACAGGTTGGGGCGAACTACGAGCAGTACGTC.

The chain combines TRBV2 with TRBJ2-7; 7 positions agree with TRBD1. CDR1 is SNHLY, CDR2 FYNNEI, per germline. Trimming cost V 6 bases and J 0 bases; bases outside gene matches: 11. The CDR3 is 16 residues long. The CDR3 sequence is CASRETLGDSSYEQYV. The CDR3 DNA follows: TGTGCCAGCAGGGAGACCCTTGGGGACAGCTCCTACGAGCAGTACGTC.

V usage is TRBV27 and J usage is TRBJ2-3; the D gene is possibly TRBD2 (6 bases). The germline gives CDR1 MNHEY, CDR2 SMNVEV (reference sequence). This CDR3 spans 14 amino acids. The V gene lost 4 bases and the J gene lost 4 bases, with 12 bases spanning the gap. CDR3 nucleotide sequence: TGTGCCAGCAGTTCCTACCGCGGGGCAGATACGCAGTATTTT. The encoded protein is CASSSYRGADTQYF.

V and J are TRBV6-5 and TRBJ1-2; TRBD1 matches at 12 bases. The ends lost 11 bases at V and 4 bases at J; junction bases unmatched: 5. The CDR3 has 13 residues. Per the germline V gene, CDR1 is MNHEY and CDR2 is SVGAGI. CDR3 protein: CAVPGQGAYGYTF. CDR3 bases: TGTGCCGTCCCGGGACAGGGGGCCTATGGCTACACCTTC.

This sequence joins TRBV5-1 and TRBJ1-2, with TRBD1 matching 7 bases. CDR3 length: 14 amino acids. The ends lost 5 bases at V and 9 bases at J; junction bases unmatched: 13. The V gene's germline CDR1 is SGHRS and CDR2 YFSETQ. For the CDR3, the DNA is TGCGCCAGCAGGGTAGACAGGGCCCGGCCGAGCTACACCTTC. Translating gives CASRVDRARPSYTF. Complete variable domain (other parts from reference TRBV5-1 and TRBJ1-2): KAGVTQTPRYLIKTRGQQVTLSCSPISGHRSVSWYQQTPGQGLQFLFEYFSETQRNKGNFPGRFSGRQFSNSRSEMNVSTLELGDSALYLCASRVDRARPSYTFGSGTRLTVV.

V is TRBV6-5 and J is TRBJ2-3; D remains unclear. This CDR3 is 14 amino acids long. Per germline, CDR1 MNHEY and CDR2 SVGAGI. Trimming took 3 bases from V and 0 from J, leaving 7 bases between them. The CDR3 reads CASSYSYSTDTQYF. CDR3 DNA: TGTGCCAGCAGTTATAGCTACAGCACAGATACGCAGTATTTT.

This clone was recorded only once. CDR3 region: CASTIGTGNEQFF. The CDR3 DNA is TGTGCCAGTACCATTGGGACAGGCAATGAGCAGTTCTTC. The chain employs TRBV19 and TRBJ2-1, with TRBD1 matching over 8 bases. CDR1 is LNHDA, CDR2 SQIVND, per germline (reference sequence). V shed 7 bases, J shed 6 bases, and the junction held 5 bases outside the gene matches. CDR3 length: 13 amino acids.

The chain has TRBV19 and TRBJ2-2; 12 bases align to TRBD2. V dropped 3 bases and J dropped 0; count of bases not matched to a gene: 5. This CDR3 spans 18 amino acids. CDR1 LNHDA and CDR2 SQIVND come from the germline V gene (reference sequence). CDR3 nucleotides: TGTGCCAGTAGTATGTACGGACTAGCGGGGACGAACACCGGGGAGCTGTTTTTT. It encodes CASSMYGLAGTNTGELFF.

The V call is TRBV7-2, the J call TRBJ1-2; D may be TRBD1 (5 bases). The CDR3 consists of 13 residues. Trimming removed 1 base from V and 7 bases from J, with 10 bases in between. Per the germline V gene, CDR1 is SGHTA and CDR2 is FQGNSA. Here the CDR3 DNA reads TGTGCCAGCAGCTTAGTCCAGGGTCGTGGCTACACCTTC. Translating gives CASSLVQGRGYTF.